The clone carrying this TCR beta chain was recorded a few times. Its specificity is not known. The data stem from a study of blood T cells in healthy people across ages. Findings and caveats of the study: Age showed a roughly linear inverse relationship with TCR beta diversity per million T cells. Both naive CD4+ cell counts and diversity were greater in long-lived donors than in aged donors.

Then a second PCR, running roughly 6 to 12 cycles, was carried out with a sample-barcoded 5' primer and a J-beta primer mix. Each TCR beta cDNA got a 12-nucleotide random molecular identifier. TCRdb re-analysed the 5' RACE reads in MiXCR, keeping a single row per CDR3 protein. The sample consists of roughly 1,800,000 distinct CDR3 sequences, 49% of them appearing once. Trimming took 3 bases from V and 3 from J, leaving 17 bases between them. CDR3 length: 16 amino acids. The germline V gene has CDR1 MNHEY and CDR2 SVGAGI. Donors were systemically healthy Caucasian individuals from Russia aged 6 to 90 years.

The material sequenced was blood. The clonotype comes from a middle-aged woman in good health. This chain links TRBV6-5 with TRBJ2-5; weak D call: TRBD1 (6 bases). The CDR3 bases are TGTGCCAGCAGTTATACCCGGTTTACAGGGAAAGAGACCCAGTACTTC. This gives the protein CASSYTRFTGKETQYF.